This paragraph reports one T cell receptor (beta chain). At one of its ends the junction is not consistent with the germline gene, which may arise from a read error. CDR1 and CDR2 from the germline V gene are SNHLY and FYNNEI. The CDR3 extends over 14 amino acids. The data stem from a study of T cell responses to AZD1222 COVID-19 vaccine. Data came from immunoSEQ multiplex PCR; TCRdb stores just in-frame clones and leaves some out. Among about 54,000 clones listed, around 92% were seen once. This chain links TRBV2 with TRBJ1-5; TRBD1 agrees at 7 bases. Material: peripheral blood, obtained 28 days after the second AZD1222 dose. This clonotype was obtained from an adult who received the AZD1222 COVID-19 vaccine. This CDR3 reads CASSGQVSDQPQHF. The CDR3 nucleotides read TGTGCCAGCAGCGGACAGGTTAGCGATCAGCCCCAGCATTTT.